The next 30 T cell receptor beta chains were all read from a single sample in a study of shared clonotypes between healthy human individuals. Libraries were prepared by immunoSEQ multiplex PCR; TCRdb keeps only in-frame clonotypes and omits some of them. The sample carries more than 2 million clones, around 93% recorded once. CD45RO-negative CD8 cells positively selected for CCR7 made up the naive population, which excluded terminally differentiated effector memory CD45RA+ cells. The specimen sequenced was naive CD8+ T cells from PBMCs. The receptors stem from a man aged 18 to 30 in good health. Some clones in this sample may be carry-over from other donors' samples.

V is TRBV5-6 and J is TRBJ1-1, with 7 bases that match TRBD1. From germline, CDR1 is SGHDT and CDR2 YYEEEE. V gave up 4 bases and J gave up 1 base; unmatched junction bases: 7. The CDR3 spans 15 residues. In DNA, the CDR3 is TGTGCCAGCAGCCCCCCGACAGGGACGAACACTGAAGCTTTCTTT. Protein product: CASSPPTGTNTEAFF.

The chain recombines TRBV19 with TRBJ1-5; D uncertain. V was pared by 8 bases and J by 0 bases, with 11 bases between. Germline V gene lookup returns CDR1 LNHDA and CDR2 SQIVND (reference sequence). CDR3 size: 14 residues. The CDR3 DNA reads as TGTGCCAGTCAATCAAGAGATAGCAATCAGCCCCAGCATTTT. Its protein product is CASQSRDSNQPQHF.

CDR3 DNA sequence: TGTGCCAGCTCGGACGGGGTCGCCTACGAGCAGTACTTC. Its translation is CASSDGVAYEQYF. The genes are TRBV27 and TRBJ2-7, with D possibly matching TRBD2 (5 bases). The V gene lost 8 bases and the J gene lost 2 bases, with 13 bases spanning the gap. Germline V gene sequence: CDR1 MNHEY, CDR2 SMNVEV (reference sequence). CDR3 length equals 13 residues.

The chain carries TRBV11-2 and TRBJ2-1, with 7 bases identical to TRBD2. From germline, CDR1 is SGHAT and CDR2 FQNNGV. V shed 4 bases and J 8 bases; nucleotides not matched to a gene: 11. CDR3 length: 15 residues. The DNA of the CDR3 is TGTGCCAGCAGCTCCCCCTGGGGGGGGAGAGATGAGCAGTTCTTC. Protein: CASSSPWGGRDEQFF.

V and J are TRBV21-1 and TRBJ1-5; the D call in the table, TRBD1, was not verified against the DNA. TRBV21-1 is a pseudogene. The CDR3 covers 20 residues. CDR3 DNA sequence: TGTGCCAGCAGCAAAGATAGGGCCAGGGGGTTTGGCATGAGCGATCAGCCCCAGCATTTT. This gives the protein CASSKDRARGFGMSDQPQHF.

In this sample, this clone turned up once. J is TRBJ2-6 and V is TRBV9; D is tentatively TRBD1 or TRBD2 (5 bases each). From germline, CDR1 is SGDLS and CDR2 YYNGEE. The CDR3 has 14 residues. Trimming took 3 bases from V and 4 from J, leaving 8 bases between them. Here the CDR3 reads CASSDGTGANVLTF. In DNA, the CDR3 is TGTGCCAGCAGCGACGGGACGGGGGCCAACGTCCTGACTTTC.

The rearrangement uses TRBV7-6 and TRBJ2-5; D gene uncertain. CDR3 length: 14 amino acids. CDR1 is SGHVS and CDR2 is FNYEAQ in the germline V gene. V lost 4 bases and J 2 bases, leaving 11 bases between the germline ends. The CDR3 region has the DNA TGTGCCAGCAGCTCCCGAGGTCTACAAGAGACCCAGTACTTC. This gives the protein CASSSRGLQETQYF. Combining the CDR3 with reference TRBV7-6 and TRBJ2-5 gives the whole variable domain GAGVSQSPRYKVTKRGQDVALRCDPISGHVSLYWYRQALGQGPEFLTYFNYEAQQDKSGLPNDRFSAERPEGSISTLTIQRTEQRDSAMYRCASSSRGLQETQYFGPGTRLLVL.

This chain connects TRBV9 to TRBJ2-2, with D unclear. Germline V gene lookup returns CDR1 SGDLS and CDR2 YYNGEE. CDR3 length: 12 amino acids. Trimming removed 4 bases at V and 9 bases at J, with 10 bases between. As DNA, the CDR3 is TGTGCCAGCAGCATCGACACTAGGGAGCTGTTTTTT. It translates to CASSIDTRELFF. Full variable domain (outside the CDR3, taken from reference TRBV9 and TRBJ2-2): DSGVTQTPKHLITATGQRVTLRCSPRSGDLSVYWYQQSLDQGLQFLIQYYNGEERAKGNILERFSAQQFPDLHSELNLSSLELGDSALYFCASSIDTRELFFGEGSRLTVL.

Here the CDR3 reads CASSPAVGDTQYF. DNA for the CDR3: TGTGCCAGCAGCCCGGCCGTGGGGGATACGCAGTATTTT. The chain recombines TRBV9 with TRBJ2-3; D not resolved. V gave up 4 bases and J gave up 6 bases, with 12 bases separating them. This CDR3 is built from 13 residues. The germline V gene encodes CDR1 SGDLS and CDR2 YYNGEE.

V and J are TRBV13 and TRBJ2-2; TRBD1 aligns across 9 bases. There are 14 residues in the CDR3. CDR1 is PRHDT and CDR2 is FYEKMQ in the germline V gene (reference sequence). Losses at the gene ends were 5 bases for V and 4 bases for J; bases not matched to a gene: 2. The CDR3 region is CASSEGQGTGELFF. The DNA of the CDR3 is TGTGCCAGCAGCGAGGGACAGGGCACCGGGGAGCTGTTTTTT. The full variable domain, with the rest looked up from reference TRBV13 and TRBJ2-2, is AAGVIQSPRHLIKEKRETATLKCYPIPRHDTVYWYQQGPGQDPQFLISFYEKMQSDKGSIPDRFSAQQFSDYHSELNMSSLELGDSALYFCASSEGQGTGELFFGEGSRLTVL.

The chain links TRBV21-1 to TRBJ1-2; TRBD1, as called in the table, went unchecked against the DNA. TRBV21-1 is termed a pseudogene. This CDR3 region has 13 residues. CDR3 residues: CAMVGQSPHGYTF. CDR3 DNA sequence: TGTGCCATGGTGGGACAGTCTCCGCATGGCTACACCTTC.

The chain combines TRBV4-3 with TRBJ2-1; D is possibly TRBD2 (5 bases). V was trimmed by 2 bases and J by 1 base, leaving 12 bases between them. CDR3 size: 16 residues. Germline V CDR1 and CDR2: LGHNA, YSLEER. The CDR3 reads CASSQSWTPSYNEQFF. CDR3 in DNA: TGCGCCAGCAGCCAAAGTTGGACTCCTTCCTACAATGAGCAGTTCTTC.

The rearrangement joins TRBV28 to TRBJ1-4; D is ambiguous. The CDR3 has 15 amino acids. V was clipped by 6 bases and J by 5 bases, with 16 bases between them. Germline CDR1 MDHEN, CDR2 SYDVKM. The CDR3 DNA reads TGTGCCAGCAGACAACTACAGTTCAAAAATGAAAAACTGTTTTTT. This gives the protein CASRQLQFKNEKLFF.

CDR3 sequence (DNA): TGTGCCACTACGGACTTTCATAGCAATCAGCCCCAGCATTTT. This sequence encodes CATTDFHSNQPQHF. V usage is TRBV6-1 and J usage is TRBJ1-5; no definite D call. The V end lost 10 bases, the J end lost 0 bases, and 13 bases lay between the germline ends. This CDR3 comprises 14 residues. The germline gives CDR1 MNHNS, CDR2 SASEGT.

V and J are TRBV6-1 and TRBJ2-7, with unresolved D. Germline assignment: CDR1 MNHNS and CDR2 SASEGT. Trimming shortened V by 7 bases and J by 2 bases, and 12 bases separated the two germline ends. The CDR3 has 13 residues. This CDR3 reads CASTPPETYEQYF. CDR3 nucleotides: TGTGCCAGCACTCCCCCGGAAACCTACGAGCAGTACTTC.

CDR3: CASSQEAGFYNEQFF. Written as DNA, the CDR3 is TGCGCCAGCAGCCAAGAGGCGGGGTTCTACAATGAGCAGTTCTTC. J is TRBJ2-1 and V is TRBV4-3, with a possible D match to TRBD2 (6 bases). The germline V gene has CDR1 LGHNA and CDR2 YSLEER. The CDR3 is made up of 15 amino acids. Trimming stripped 0 bases from V and 3 bases from J, with 9 bases between.

The rearrangement uses TRBV29-1 and TRBJ1-2; D call uncertain. The CDR3 extends over 12 amino acids. V gave up 3 bases and J gave up 4 bases, with 9 bases separating them. Germline CDR1 reads SQVTM; CDR2 reads ANQGSEA. CDR3 region: CSVDEGSYGYTF. In DNA, the CDR3 is TGCAGCGTTGATGAGGGATCCTATGGCTACACCTTC.

The chain uses TRBV27 and TRBJ1-2, with no clear D. Germline V CDR1 and CDR2: MNHEY, SMNVEV (reference sequence). V gave up 2 bases and J gave up 0 bases, with 16 bases separating them. The CDR3 has 17 residues. The CDR3 sequence is CASSLIPQSGANYGYTF. The CDR3 DNA follows: TGTGCCAGCAGTTTAATCCCCCAGTCGGGCGCTAACTATGGCTACACCTTC.

This clone was found a few times. The V gene is TRBV4-1, the J gene TRBJ1-5, with D unresolved. Germline V gene lookup returns CDR1 MGHRA and CDR2 YSYEKL. The CDR3 runs to 13 residues. The V gene lost 1 base and the J gene lost 6 bases, with 7 bases spanning the gap. The CDR3: CASSQGEVQPQHF. CDR3 nucleotide sequence: TGCGCCAGCAGCCAAGGAGAGGTTCAGCCCCAGCATTTT.

The J gene is TRBJ1-3, the V gene TRBV2; weak D call: TRBD1 (5 bases). Germline CDR1 SNHLY, CDR2 FYNNEI. V lost 8 bases, J lost 1 base, and 18 bases lay in between. The CDR3 runs to 16 residues. CDR3 protein: CASVRSLGTSGNTIYF. The CDR3 region has the DNA TGTGCCAGCGTCAGGTCTTTGGGGACGTCTGGAAACACCATATATTTT.

CDR3 protein: CASSQLLRGRAQETQYF. The CDR3 nucleotides read TGTGCCAGCAGCCAACTATTACGCGGGAGGGCCCAAGAGACCCAGTACTTC. The rearrangement uses TRBV14 and TRBJ2-5; 9 positions match TRBD2. CDR1 and CDR2 from the germline V gene are SGHDN and FVKESK. The V segment lost 2 bases and the J segment 1 base; nucleotides outside the gene matches: 8. The CDR3 is 17 residues long.

This clone came up once. The V call is TRBV13, the J call TRBJ1-4; 8 bases align to TRBD1. CDR3 length: 16 amino acids. V gave up 3 bases and J gave up 3 bases; unmatched junction bases: 6. The germline V gene encodes CDR1 PRHDT and CDR2 FYEKMQ (reference sequence). The CDR3 nucleotides are TGTGCCAGCAGCTTCGGAATACAGGGGGCTAATGAAAAACTGTTTTTT. Translating it yields CASSFGIQGANEKLFF.

The V and J genes are TRBV27 and TRBJ1-1, with D uncertain. CDR1 and CDR2 from the germline V gene are MNHEY and SMNVEV (reference sequence). CDR3 length: 14 residues. V lost 1 base and J lost 5, with 11 bases in between. The CDR3 DNA reads TGTGCCAGCAGTTTATACGGGAGACCGACTGAAGCTTTCTTT. Translated, it gives CASSLYGRPTEAFF.

This chain links TRBV4-1 with TRBJ1-2, with D possibly being TRBD1 (5 bases). The CDR3 is made up of 18 amino acids. With 1 base removed from V and 4 bases from J, the gap between germline ends came to 22 bases. Germline loops: CDR1 MGHRA, CDR2 YSYEKL. The CDR3 sequence is CASSQGGTADRNLYGYTF. CDR3 bases: TGCGCCAGCAGCCAAGGAGGGACGGCCGACCGTAACCTCTATGGCTACACCTTC.

The rearrangement joins TRBV7-9 to TRBJ1-5; D possibly corresponds to TRBD1 (6 bases). Germline CDR1 and CDR2: SEHNR and FQNEAQ (reference sequence). Trimming shortened V by 6 bases and J by 6 bases, and 15 bases separated the two germline ends. This CDR3 region has 14 residues. The CDR3 sequence is CASSLTGPRQPQHF. The CDR3 nucleotides are TGTGCCAGCAGTTTAACAGGGCCACGTCAGCCCCAGCATTTT. The variable domain in full, completed from reference TRBV7-9 and TRBJ1-5, reads DTGVSQNPRHKITKRGQNVTFRCDPISEHNRLYWYRQTLGQGPEFLTYFQNEAQLEKSRLLSDRFSAERPKGSFSTLEIQRTEQGDSAMYLCASSLTGPRQPQHFGDGTRLSIL.

This chain links TRBV19 with TRBJ1-1; D unclear. V dropped 0 bases and J dropped 1 base, with 6 bases sitting between them. Germline assignment: CDR1 LNHDA and CDR2 SQIVND (reference sequence). The CDR3 runs 14 residues. Here the CDR3 reads CASSIELWNTEAFF. CDR3 bases: TGTGCCAGTAGTATAGAGCTCTGGAACACTGAAGCTTTCTTT.

The CDR3, as DNA: TGCAGCGGCAGCGGGATCTCCTACAATGAGCAGTTCTTC. It is translated as CSGSGISYNEQFF. The chain is built from TRBV29-1 and TRBJ2-1; 7 nucleotides line up with TRBD2. Germline V gives CDR1 SQVTM, CDR2 ANQGSEA. V lost 7 bases and J lost 0; bases outside the gene matches: 3. This CDR3 is 13 amino acids long.

This clone was observed once. This chain uses TRBV5-6 with TRBJ2-3; 9 nucleotides match TRBD1. V was pared by 2 bases and J by 2 bases, with 9 bases of the junction left unmatched. The CDR3 is 17 residues long. CDR1 SGHDT and CDR2 YYEEEE come from the germline V gene. CDR3 in amino acids: CASSFTAGTGLTDTQYF. The CDR3 DNA reads TGTGCCAGCAGCTTCACTGCCGGGACAGGGCTCACAGATACGCAGTATTTT.

This chain links TRBV7-6 with TRBJ2-7; perhaps TRBD2 as D (6 bases). Germline CDR1 and CDR2: SGHVS and FNYEAQ. The CDR3 contains 18 residues. Trimming took 5 bases from V and 3 from J, leaving 26 bases between them. The CDR3 is CASSPKTPGWGEYYEQYF. As DNA, the CDR3 is TGTGCCAGCAGCCCTAAGACGCCGGGGTGGGGGGAGTACTACGAGCAGTACTTC. The full variable domain, with the rest looked up from reference TRBV7-6 and TRBJ2-7, is GAGVSQSPRYKVTKRGQDVALRCDPISGHVSLYWYRQALGQGPEFLTYFNYEAQQDKSGLPNDRFSAERPEGSISTLTIQRTEQRDSAMYRCASSPKTPGWGEYYEQYFGPGTRLTVT.

This chain joins TRBV7-3 and TRBJ1-2; D uncertain. Germline V gene data show CDR1 as SGHTA and CDR2 as FQGTGA. V lost 5 bases and J lost 2, with 18 bases in between. CDR3 length equals 16 residues. The CDR3 nucleotides are TGTGCCAGCAGCCCTACCTCAGGAGAAGGCAACTATGGCTACACCTTC. Translated, it gives CASSPTSGEGNYGYTF. Full variable domain (remainder filled in from reference TRBV7-3 and TRBJ1-2): GAGVSQTPSNKVTEKGKYVELRCDPISGHTALYWYRQSLGQGPEFLIYFQGTGAADDSGLPNDRFFAVRPEGSVSTLKIQRTERGDSAVYLCASSPTSGEGNYGYTFGSGTRLTVV.